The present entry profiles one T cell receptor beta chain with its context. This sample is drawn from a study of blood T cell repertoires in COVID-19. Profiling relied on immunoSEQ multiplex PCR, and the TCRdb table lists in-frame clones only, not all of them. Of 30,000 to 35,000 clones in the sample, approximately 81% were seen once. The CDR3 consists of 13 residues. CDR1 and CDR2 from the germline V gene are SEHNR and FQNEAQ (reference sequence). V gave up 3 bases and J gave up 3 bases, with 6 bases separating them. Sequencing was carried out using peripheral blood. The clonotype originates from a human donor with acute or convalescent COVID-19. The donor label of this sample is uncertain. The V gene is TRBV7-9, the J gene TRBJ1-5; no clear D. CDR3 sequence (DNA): TGTGCCAGCAGCTTTGGAGTCAATCAGCCCCAGCATTTT. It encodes CASSFGVNQPQHF.